Listed below are T cell receptor beta chains from one sample, sequenced in a study of CD8+ T cells in alopecia areata. The table came from immunoSEQ multiplex PCR; TCRdb's copy has only in-frame clones and leaves some out. The data contain more than 150,000 clones, around 50% of them seen just once; the ten biggest clones take up roughly 14%. The sample here was CD4+ T cells sorted from blood, taken at week 0. The receptors here all came from a human donor with alopecia areata. The CDR3 runs from the conserved cysteine through the conserved F or W. Fields, in order: J gene, V gene, clone size, D gene, CDR3 protein, CDR3 DNA. D genes are given only for firm matches. The size of a clone is reported for some rows only, either as once, few or many, or as a class for expanded clones.

>TRBJ1-1|TRBV30|-|-
CAWSVLREERAFF
TGTGCCTGGAGTGTATTAAGGGAAGAGCGGGCTTTCTTT
>TRBJ2-1|TRBV29-1|-|-
CSVEERRRAWPEQFF
TGCAGCGTTGAAGAGCGGAGGAGGGCCTGGCCTGAGCAGTTCTTC
>TRBJ2-3|TRBV9|-|TRBD1
CASSVGQTDTQYF
TGTGCCAGCAGTGTGGGACAGACAGATACGCAGTATTTT
>TRBJ2-1|TRBV6-6|-|TRBD2
CASSPPGSGGYNEQFF
TGTGCCAGCAGTCCTCCCGGGAGCGGGGGCTACAATGAGCAGTTCTTC
>TRBJ2-3|TRBV29-1|-|-
CSTVGVWTDTQYF
TGCAGCACAGTGGGGGTATGGACAGATACGCAGTATTTT
>TRBJ1-1|TRBV29-1|once|-
CSVATNTEAFF
TGCAGCGTTGCAACGAACACTGAAGCTTTCTTT
>TRBJ2-5|TRBV5-1|-|TRBD2
CASGTSGAQETQYF
TGCGCCAGTGGGACTAGCGGGGCCCAAGAGACCCAGTACTTC
>TRBJ2-6|TRBV29-1|few|-
CSVVVAAGANVLTF
TGCAGCGTTGTGGTGGCGGCTGGGGCCAACGTCCTGACTTTC
>TRBJ2-7|TRBV15|-|-
CATSRDLGTYEQYF
TGTGCCACCAGCAGAGATTTGGGCACCTACGAGCAGTACTTC
>TRBJ1-1|TRBV29-1|-|TRBD1
CSGQTGMGTEAFF
TGCAGCGGCCAGACAGGGATGGGGACTGAAGCTTTCTTT
>TRBJ2-7|TRBV29-1|few|TRBD1
CSVDSDRDEQYF
TGCAGCGTGGACTCGGACAGGGACGAGCAGTACTTC
>TRBJ2-1|TRBV4-1|-|TRBD2
CASSQLGLANNEQFF
TGCGCCAGCAGCCAACTCGGACTAGCTAACAATGAGCAGTTCTTC
>TRBJ2-5|TRBV29-1|few|TRBD1
CSVGTGTGMETQYF
TGCAGCGTTGGAACCGGGACAGGGATGGAGACCCAGTACTTC
>TRBJ2-1|TRBV5-1|-|TRBD1
CASSVGTGRDEQFF
TGCGCCAGCAGCGTGGGGACAGGGCGAGATGAGCAGTTCTTC
>TRBJ1-5|TRBV27|-|-
CASSLSGAGSNQPQHF
TGTGCCAGCAGTTTATCAGGGGCGGGCAGCAATCAGCCCCAGCATTTT
>TRBJ2-4|TRBV2|few|-
CASSEAIPFGSNAKNIQYF
TGTGCCAGCAGTGAAGCGATCCCGTTTGGTTCCAATGCCAAAAACATTCAGTACTTC